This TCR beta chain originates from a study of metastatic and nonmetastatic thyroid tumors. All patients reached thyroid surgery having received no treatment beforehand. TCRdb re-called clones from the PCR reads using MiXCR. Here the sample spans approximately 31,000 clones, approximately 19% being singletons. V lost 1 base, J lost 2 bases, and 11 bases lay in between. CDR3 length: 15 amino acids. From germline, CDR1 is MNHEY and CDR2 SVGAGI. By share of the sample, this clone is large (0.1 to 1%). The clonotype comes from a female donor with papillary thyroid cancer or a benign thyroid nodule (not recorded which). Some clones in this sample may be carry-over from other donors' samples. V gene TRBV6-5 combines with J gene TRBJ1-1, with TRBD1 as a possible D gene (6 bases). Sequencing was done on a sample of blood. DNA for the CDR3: TGTGCCAGCAGTTACTTTGGGGGGCTAAACACTGAAGCTTTCTTT. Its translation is CASSYFGGLNTEAFF.